This T cell receptor (beta chain) was sequenced during a study of graft-versus-host responses after intestinal transplantation. Study details: After anti-thymocyte globulin induction, recipients took tacrolimus and steroids for roughly three years.

Profiling relied on immunoSEQ multiplex PCR, and the TCRdb table lists in-frame clones only, not all of them. This sample has more than 80,000 clones, with 85% to 90% found just once. About this clone itself: Its specificity is unknown.

Losses at the gene ends were 3 bases for V and 3 bases for J; bases not matched to a gene: 1. The CDR3 runs 15 residues. Looked up from germline, CDR1 is SNHLY and CDR2 is FYNNEI. The chain uses TRBV2 and TRBJ2-2; 10 positions agree with TRBD2. This TCR came from a human donor who received an intestinal transplant. The material sequenced was unstimulated CD4+ T cells sorted from spleen or lymph node cells, taken before intestinal transplant. The CDR3 is CASSETSGYTGELFF. The DNA of the CDR3 is TGTGCCAGCAGTGAGACTAGCGGGTACACCGGGGAGCTGTTTTTT.